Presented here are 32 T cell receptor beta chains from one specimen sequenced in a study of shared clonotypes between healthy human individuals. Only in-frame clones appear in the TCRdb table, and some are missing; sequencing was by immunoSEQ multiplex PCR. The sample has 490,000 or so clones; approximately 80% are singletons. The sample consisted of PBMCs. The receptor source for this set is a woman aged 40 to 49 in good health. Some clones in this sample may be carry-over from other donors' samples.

The CDR3 loop is CASSDSHLPQHF. The DNA of the CDR3 is TGTGCCAGCAGTGACTCGCATCTGCCCCAGCATTTT. The gene calls are TRBV6-1 and TRBJ1-5, with D uncertain. With 3 bases removed from V and 9 bases from J, the gap between germline ends came to 9 bases. CDR1 and CDR2 from the germline V gene are MNHNS and SASEGT. This CDR3 comprises 12 residues.

CDR3 in DNA: TGTGCCTGGAGTGTTAACGGTCTGGGCGGCATTCAGTACTTC. Protein: CAWSVNGLGGIQYF. The chain recombines TRBV30 with TRBJ2-4; D call uncertain. The V gene lost 0 bases and the J gene lost 9 bases, with 15 bases spanning the gap. CDR1 is GTSNPN, CDR2 SVGIG, per germline (reference sequence). This CDR3 is 14 amino acids long.

The CDR3 DNA reads as TGTGCCAGCAGTCCTCCCGCCGGGACAGGATATGGCTACACCTTC. Translation: CASSPPAGTGYGYTF. The V and J genes are TRBV2 and TRBJ1-2, with 8 bases aligning to TRBD1. The V gene end was trimmed by 5 bases and the J gene end by 5 bases; junction bases not matched to a gene: 10. Germline loops: CDR1 SNHLY, CDR2 FYNNEI. The CDR3 is made up of 15 amino acids.

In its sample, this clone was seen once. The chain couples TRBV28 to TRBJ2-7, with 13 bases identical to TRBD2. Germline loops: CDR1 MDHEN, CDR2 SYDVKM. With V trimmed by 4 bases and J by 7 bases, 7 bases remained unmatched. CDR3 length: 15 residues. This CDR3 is CASSSPGLAGVEQYF. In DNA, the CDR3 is TGTGCCAGCAGTTCGCCCGGACTAGCGGGAGTAGAGCAGTACTTC.

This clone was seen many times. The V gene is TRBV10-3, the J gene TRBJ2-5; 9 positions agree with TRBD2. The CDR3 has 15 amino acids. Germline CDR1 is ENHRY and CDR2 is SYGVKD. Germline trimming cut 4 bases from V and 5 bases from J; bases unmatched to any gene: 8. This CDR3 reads CAISGGLAGRETQYF. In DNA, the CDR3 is TGTGCCATCAGTGGGGGGCTAGCGGGACGGGAGACCCAGTACTTC.

In nucleotides, the CDR3 is TGTGCCAGCAGTTACACAGGGCATCAGCCCCAGCATTTT. It encodes CASSYTGHQPQHF. The chain combines TRBV6-5 with TRBJ1-5; D possibly corresponds to TRBD1 (6 bases). V gave up 2 bases and J gave up 5 bases, with 7 bases separating them. This CDR3 has 13 amino acids. Per the germline V gene, CDR1 is MNHEY and CDR2 is SVGAGI.

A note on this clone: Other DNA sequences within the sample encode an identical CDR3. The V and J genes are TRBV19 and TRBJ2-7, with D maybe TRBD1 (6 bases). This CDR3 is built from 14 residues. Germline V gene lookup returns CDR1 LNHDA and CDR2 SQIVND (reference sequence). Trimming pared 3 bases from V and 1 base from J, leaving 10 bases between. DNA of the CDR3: TGTGCCAGTAGTATCGGGCAGGGGTCCTACGAGCAGTACTTC. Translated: CASSIGQGSYEQYF.

The CDR3 protein is CASRVGGSLDTQYF. CDR3 DNA: TGTGCCAGCAGGGTGGGGGGTAGCTTGGATACGCAGTATTTT. This chain joins TRBV27 and TRBJ2-3; a weak D match, TRBD2 (6 bases). The CDR3 extends over 14 amino acids. Germline CDR1 is MNHEY and CDR2 is SMNVEV (reference sequence). V dropped 6 bases and J dropped 6 bases, with 16 bases sitting between them.

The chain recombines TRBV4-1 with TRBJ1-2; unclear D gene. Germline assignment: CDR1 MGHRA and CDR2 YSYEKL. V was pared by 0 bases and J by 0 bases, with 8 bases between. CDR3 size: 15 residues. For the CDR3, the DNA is TGCGCCAGCAGCCAAGATAGGGAGACTAACTATGGCTACACCTTC. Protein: CASSQDRETNYGYTF.

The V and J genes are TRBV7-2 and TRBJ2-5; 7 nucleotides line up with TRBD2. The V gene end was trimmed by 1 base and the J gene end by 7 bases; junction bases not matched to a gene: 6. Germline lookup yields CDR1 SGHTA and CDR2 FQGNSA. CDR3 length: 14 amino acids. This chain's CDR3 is CASSLVEGGGTQYF. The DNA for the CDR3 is TGTGCCAGCAGCTTAGTGGAAGGCGGGGGGACCCAGTACTTC. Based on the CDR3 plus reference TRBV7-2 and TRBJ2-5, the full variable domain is GAGVSQSPSNKVTEKGKDVELRCDPISGHTALYWYRQSLGQGLEFLIYFQGNSAPDKSGLPSDRFSAERTGGSVSTLTIQRTQQEDSAVYLCASSLVEGGGTQYFGPGTRLLVL.

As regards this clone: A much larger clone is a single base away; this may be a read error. CDR3 residues: CASSYSTGSTEAFF. In DNA, the CDR3 is TGTGCCAGCAGTTACTCGACAGGGAGCACTGAAGCTTTCTTT. The chain recombines TRBV6-6 with TRBJ1-1; 7 bases line up with TRBD1. Trimming removed 0 bases from V and 4 bases from J; junction bases left unmatched: 2. This CDR3 spans 14 amino acids. The V gene's germline CDR1 is MNHNY and CDR2 SVGAGI (reference sequence).

CDR3: CASSPGRTYEQYF. In DNA, the CDR3 is TGTGCCAGCAGCCCGGGACGAACCTACGAGCAGTACTTC. The chain is built from TRBV11-2 and TRBJ2-7; D is possibly TRBD1 or TRBD2 (5 bases each). Germline lookup yields CDR1 SGHAT and CDR2 FQNNGV. CDR3 length equals 13 residues. Trimming removed 5 bases from V and 2 bases from J, with 10 bases in between.

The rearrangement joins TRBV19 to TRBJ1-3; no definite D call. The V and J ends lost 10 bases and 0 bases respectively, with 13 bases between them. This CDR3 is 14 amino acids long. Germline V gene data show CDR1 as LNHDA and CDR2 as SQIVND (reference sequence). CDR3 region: CATEGLSSGNTIYF. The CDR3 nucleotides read TGTGCCACTGAGGGCCTCAGCTCTGGAAACACCATATATTTT.

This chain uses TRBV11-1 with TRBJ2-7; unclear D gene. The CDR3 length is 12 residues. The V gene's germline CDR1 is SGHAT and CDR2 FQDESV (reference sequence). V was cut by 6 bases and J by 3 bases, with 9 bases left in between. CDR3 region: CASSSVYYEQYF. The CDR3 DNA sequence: TGTGCCAGCAGTTCGGTGTACTACGAGCAGTACTTC.

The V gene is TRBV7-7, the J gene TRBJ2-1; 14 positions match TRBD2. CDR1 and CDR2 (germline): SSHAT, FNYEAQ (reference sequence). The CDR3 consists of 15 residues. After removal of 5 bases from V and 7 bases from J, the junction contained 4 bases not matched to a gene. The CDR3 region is CASSLGLAGVNEQFF. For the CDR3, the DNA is TGTGCCAGCAGCCTGGGACTAGCGGGAGTTAATGAGCAGTTCTTC.

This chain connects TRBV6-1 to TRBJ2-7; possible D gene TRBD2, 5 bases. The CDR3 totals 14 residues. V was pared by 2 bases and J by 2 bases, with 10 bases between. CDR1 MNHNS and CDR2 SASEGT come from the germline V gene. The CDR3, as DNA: TGTGCCAGCAGTGAACGCCTAGCTACCTACGAGCAGTACTTC. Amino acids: CASSERLATYEQYF.

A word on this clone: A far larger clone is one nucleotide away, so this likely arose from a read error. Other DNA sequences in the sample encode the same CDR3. The DNA of the CDR3 is TGCGCCTGGAGGGAGGGTCGCTCTGAAGCTTTCTTT. It is translated as CAWREGRSEAFF. The chain links TRBV30 to TRBJ1-1; no clear D. Germline-derived CDR1 and CDR2 are GTSNPN and SVGIG (reference sequence). The CDR3 spans 12 residues.

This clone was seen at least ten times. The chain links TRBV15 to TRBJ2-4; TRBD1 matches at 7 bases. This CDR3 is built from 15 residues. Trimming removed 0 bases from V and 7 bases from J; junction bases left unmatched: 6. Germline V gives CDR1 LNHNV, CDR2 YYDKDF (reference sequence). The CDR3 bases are TGTGCCACCAGCAGAGATGGGGCAGGGGGTAACATTCAGTACTTC. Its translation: CATSRDGAGGNIQYF.

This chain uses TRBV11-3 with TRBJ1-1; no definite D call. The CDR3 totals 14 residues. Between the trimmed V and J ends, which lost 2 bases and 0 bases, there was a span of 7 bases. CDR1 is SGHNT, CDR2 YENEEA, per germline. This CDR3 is CASSLSGMNTEAFF. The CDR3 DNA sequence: TGTGCCAGCAGCTTATCTGGCATGAACACTGAAGCTTTCTTT. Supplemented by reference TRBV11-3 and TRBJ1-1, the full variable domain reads EAGVVQSPRYKIIEKKQPVAFWCNPISGHNTLYWYLQNLGQGPELLIRYENEEAVDDSQLPKDRFSAERLKGVDSTLKIQPAELGDSAVYLCASSLSGMNTEAFFGQGTRLTVV.

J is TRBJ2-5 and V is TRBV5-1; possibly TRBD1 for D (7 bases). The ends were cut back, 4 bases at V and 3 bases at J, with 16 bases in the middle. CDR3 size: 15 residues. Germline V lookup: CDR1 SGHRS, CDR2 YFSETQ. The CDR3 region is CASSTQTGEEETQYF. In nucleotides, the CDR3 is TGCGCCAGCAGCACCCAAACAGGGGAGGAAGAGACCCAGTACTTC.

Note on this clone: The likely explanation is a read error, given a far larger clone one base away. The CDR3 reads CASSVRTSRNAGELFF. DNA of the CDR3: TGTGCCAGCAGCGTAAGGACTAGTCGGAACGCCGGGGAGCTGTTTTTT. J is TRBJ2-2 and V is TRBV7-8, with 7 bases that match TRBD2. The V gene's germline CDR1 is SGHVS and CDR2 FQNEAQ. This CDR3 contains 16 residues. The variable domain in full, with the rest retrieved from reference TRBV7-8 and TRBJ2-2, is GAGVSQSPRYKVAKRGQDVALRCDPISGHVSLFWYQQALGQGPEFLTYFQNEAQLDKSGLPSDRFFAERPEGSVSTLKIQRTQQEDSAVYLCASSVRTSRNAGELFFGEGSRLTVL.

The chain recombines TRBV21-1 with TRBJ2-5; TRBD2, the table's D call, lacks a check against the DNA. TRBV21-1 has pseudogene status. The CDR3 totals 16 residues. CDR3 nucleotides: TGTGCCAGCAGCAATCTCCAGCGGGACGGTAAAGAGACCCAGTACTTC. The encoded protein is CASSNLQRDGKETQYF.

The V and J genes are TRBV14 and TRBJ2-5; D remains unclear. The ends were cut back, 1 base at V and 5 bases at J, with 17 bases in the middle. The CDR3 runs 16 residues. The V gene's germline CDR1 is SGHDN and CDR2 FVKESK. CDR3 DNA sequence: TGTGCCAGCAGCCAAGTCCGGGTTTTTGTATGCGAGACCCAGTACTTC. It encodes CASSQVRVFVCETQYF.

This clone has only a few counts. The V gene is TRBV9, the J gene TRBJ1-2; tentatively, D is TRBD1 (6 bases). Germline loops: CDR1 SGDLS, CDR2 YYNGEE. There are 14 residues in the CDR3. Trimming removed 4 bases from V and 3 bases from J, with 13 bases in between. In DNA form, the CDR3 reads TGTGCCAGCAGCTCCCCGACAGGACACTATGGCTACACCTTC. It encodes CASSSPTGHYGYTF.

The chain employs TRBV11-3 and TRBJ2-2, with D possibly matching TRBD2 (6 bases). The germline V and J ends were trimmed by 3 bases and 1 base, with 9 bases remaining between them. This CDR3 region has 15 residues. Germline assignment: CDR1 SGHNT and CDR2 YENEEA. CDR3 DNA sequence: TGTGCCAGCAGCTTTGATAGCGGGAACACCGGGGAGCTGTTTTTT. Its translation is CASSFDSGNTGELFF.

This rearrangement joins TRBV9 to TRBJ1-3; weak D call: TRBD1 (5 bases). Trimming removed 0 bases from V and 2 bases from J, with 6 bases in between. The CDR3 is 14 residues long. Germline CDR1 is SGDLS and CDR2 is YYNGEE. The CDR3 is CASSVARAGNTIYF. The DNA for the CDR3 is TGTGCCAGCAGCGTAGCCAGGGCTGGAAACACCATATATTTT.

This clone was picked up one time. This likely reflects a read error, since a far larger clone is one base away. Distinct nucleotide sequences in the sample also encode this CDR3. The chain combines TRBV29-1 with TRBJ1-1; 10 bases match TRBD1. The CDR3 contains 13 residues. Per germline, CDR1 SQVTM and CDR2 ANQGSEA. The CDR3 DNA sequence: TGCAGCGGGGGACAGGGGAGGGACACCGAAGCTTTCTTT. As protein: CSGGQGRDTEAFF.

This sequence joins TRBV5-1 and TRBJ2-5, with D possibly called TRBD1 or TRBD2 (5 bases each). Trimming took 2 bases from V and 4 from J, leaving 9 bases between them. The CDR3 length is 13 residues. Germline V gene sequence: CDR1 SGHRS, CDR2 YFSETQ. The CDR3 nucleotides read TGCGCCAGCAGCTTAACTGGGGGAGAGACCCAGTACTTC. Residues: CASSLTGGETQYF.

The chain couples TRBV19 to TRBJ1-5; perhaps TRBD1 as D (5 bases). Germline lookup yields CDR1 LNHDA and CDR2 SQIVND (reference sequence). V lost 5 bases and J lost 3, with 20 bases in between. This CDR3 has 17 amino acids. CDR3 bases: TGTGCCAGTAGTCCAGGCCCGGGCAGGGAGGCCAATCAGCCCCAGCATTTT. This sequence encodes CASSPGPGREANQPQHF. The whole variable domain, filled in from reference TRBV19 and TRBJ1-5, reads DGGITQSPKYLFRKEGQNVTLSCEQNLNHDAMYWYRQDPGQGLRLIYYSQIVNDFQKGDIAEGYSVSREKKESFPLTVTSAQKNPTAFYLCASSPGPGREANQPQHFGDGTRLSIL.

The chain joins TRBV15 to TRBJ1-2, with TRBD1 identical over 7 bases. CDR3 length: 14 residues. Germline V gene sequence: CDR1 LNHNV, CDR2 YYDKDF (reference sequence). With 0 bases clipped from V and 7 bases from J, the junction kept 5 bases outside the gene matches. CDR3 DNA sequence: TGTGCCACCAGCAGAGATTGGGCAGGGGGTGGCTACACCTTC. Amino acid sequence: CATSRDWAGGGYTF.

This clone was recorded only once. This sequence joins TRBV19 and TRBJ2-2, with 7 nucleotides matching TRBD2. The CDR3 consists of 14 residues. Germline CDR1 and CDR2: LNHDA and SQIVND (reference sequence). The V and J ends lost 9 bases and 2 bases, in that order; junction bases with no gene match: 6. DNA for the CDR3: TGTGCCAGCGTCGGGAGGACTAACACCGGGGAGCTGTTTTTT. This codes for CASVGRTNTGELFF. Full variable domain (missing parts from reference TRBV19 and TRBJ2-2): DGGITQSPKYLFRKEGQNVTLSCEQNLNHDAMYWYRQDPGQGLRLIYYSQIVNDFQKGDIAEGYSVSREKKESFPLTVTSAQKNPTAFYLCASVGRTNTGELFFGEGSRLTVL.

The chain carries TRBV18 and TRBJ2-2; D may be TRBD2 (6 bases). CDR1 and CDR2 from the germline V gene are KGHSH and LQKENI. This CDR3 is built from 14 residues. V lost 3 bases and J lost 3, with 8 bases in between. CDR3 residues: CASSPSGYTGELFF. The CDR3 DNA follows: TGTGCCAGCTCACCTAGCGGTTACACCGGGGAGCTGTTTTTT.